Each of the 22 T cell receptor beta chains below was sequenced from the same sample in a study of graft-versus-host responses after intestinal transplantation. Repertoires were generated with immunoSEQ multiplex PCR, while TCRdb's copy carries only in-frame clones and drops some. Of about 120,000 clones listed, over 75% were seen once; the top ten hold 0.15% to 0.2%. Their recognized antigens are unknown. The sample here was unstimulated CD4+ T cells sorted from spleen or lymph node cells, taken before intestinal transplant. The receptors shown here come from a human donor who received an intestinal transplant.

This clone has a single count. The V and J genes are TRBV7-9 and TRBJ2-2; 10 bases are shared with TRBD1. V lost 4 bases to trimming and J lost 5 bases; unmatched junction nucleotides: 10. The CDR3 contains 17 residues. Germline CDR1 SEHNR, CDR2 FQNEAQ (reference sequence). In DNA form, the CDR3 reads TGTGCCAGCAGCTGGGGCCCCGGGACAGGGGAAACCGGGGAGCTGTTTTTT. This translates into CASSWGPGTGETGELFF.

The rearrangement joins TRBV9 to TRBJ1-4; D is possibly TRBD1 (5 bases). The V end was cut by 2 bases, the J end by 5 bases, with 10 bases between. This CDR3 has 14 amino acids. Germline V gene data show CDR1 as SGDLS and CDR2 as YYNGEE. CDR3 bases: TGTGCCAGCAGCGTGGGACTGCTGAATGAAAAACTGTTTTTT. This encodes CASSVGLLNEKLFF.

The chain recombines TRBV2 with TRBJ2-7; D not certain. Per germline, CDR1 SNHLY and CDR2 FYNNEI. The CDR3 loop spans 12 amino acids. Between the trimmed V and J ends, which lost 6 bases and 2 bases, there was a span of 8 bases. The CDR3 coding sequence is TGTGCCAGCAGCCCCGTTCCCTACGAGCAGTACTTC. Its protein product is CASSPVPYEQYF.

V gene TRBV7-2 combines with J gene TRBJ1-2; tentatively, D is TRBD1 (6 bases). Trimming removed 4 bases from V and 10 bases from J, with 16 bases in between. The CDR3 spans 13 residues. CDR1 is SGHTA, CDR2 FQGNSA, per germline. The DNA for the CDR3 is TGTGCCAGCAGCTATACGTCAGGGGATGCCTACACCTTC. It encodes CASSYTSGDAYTF.

V is TRBV19 and J is TRBJ2-1; 9 nucleotides line up with TRBD1. The junction had 7 bases not matched to a gene; V was cut back by 4 bases and J by 6 bases. From germline, CDR1 is LNHDA and CDR2 SQIVND (reference sequence). The CDR3 length is 15 residues. The CDR3 loop is CASSRTGEFFNEQFF. For the CDR3, the DNA is TGTGCCAGTAGTAGGACAGGGGAATTCTTCAATGAGCAGTTCTTC.

The chain uses TRBV19 and TRBJ1-4, with 7 bases lining up with TRBD1. This CDR3 comprises 18 residues. Germline CDR1 LNHDA, CDR2 SQIVND (reference sequence). The J segment lost 3 bases and the V segment lost 5 bases, leaving 15 bases of the junction unmatched. The CDR3 DNA reads TGTGCCAGTAGTCCCCCGGGACAGACCTTTTTAGCTAATGAAAAACTGTTTTTT. It yields the protein CASSPPGQTFLANEKLFF.

The CDR3 coding sequence is TGTGCCAGCAGCCAAGGAGCAGGACAAATCTCCTACAATGAGCAGTTCTTC. Translated: CASSQGAGQISYNEQFF. V gene TRBV14 combines with J gene TRBJ2-1; maybe TRBD1 (5 bases). The CDR3 sequence is 17 residues long. Germline V gene data show CDR1 as SGHDN and CDR2 as FVKESK. V shed 1 base and J shed 0 bases, with 13 bases lying between them.

V usage is TRBV30 and J usage is TRBJ1-6; 8 bases are shared with TRBD1. Germline CDR1 reads GTSNPN; CDR2 reads SVGIG (reference sequence). The CDR3 covers 12 residues. Losses at the gene ends were 3 bases for V and 9 bases for J; bases not matched to a gene: 1. CDR3 loop: CAWRGQGSPLHF. CDR3 DNA sequence: TGTGCCTGGAGAGGACAGGGTTCACCCCTCCACTTT.

Regarding this clone: Other nucleotide sequences in the sample specify the same CDR3. This chain connects TRBV30 to TRBJ1-5; D is possibly TRBD1 (5 bases). The germline V gene encodes CDR1 GTSNPN and CDR2 SVGIG (reference sequence). The CDR3 has 13 residues. V was clipped by 3 bases and J by 4 bases, with 10 bases between them. CDR3 coding DNA: TGTGCCTGGAGCCCTGGGGGGAATCAGCCCCAGCATTTT. The encoded protein is CAWSPGGNQPQHF.

The V and J genes are TRBV5-1 and TRBJ1-5, with D maybe TRBD1 (5 bases). This CDR3 contains 13 residues. V lost 2 bases to trimming and J lost 7 bases, with 10 bases between them. Germline loops: CDR1 SGHRS, CDR2 YFSETQ. CDR3 sequence: CASSLSGEQPQHF. CDR3 sequence (DNA): TGCGCCAGCAGCTTATCGGGGGAGCAGCCCCAGCATTTT.

J is TRBJ2-2 and V is TRBV30; maybe TRBD1 (8 bases). V was pared by 4 bases and J by 7 bases, with 16 bases between. Germline loops: CDR1 GTSNPN, CDR2 SVGIG (reference sequence). This CDR3 is built from 14 residues. The CDR3 spells CAWNRGGLCGELFF. CDR3 sequence (DNA): TGTGCCTGGAACAGGGGGGGGCTTTGCGGGGAGCTGTTTTTT.

This sequence joins TRBV15 and TRBJ2-2, with TRBD2 as a possible D gene (7 bases). Trimming pared 11 bases from V and 2 bases from J, leaving 18 bases between. The length of the CDR3 is 15 residues. Germline lookup yields CDR1 LNHNV and CDR2 YYDKDF (reference sequence). CDR3 in DNA: TGTGCCTCGCAAAGCGGGACAAGAAACACCGGGGAGCTGTTTTTT. Translating gives CASQSGTRNTGELFF.

The CDR3 spells CASSPKGTSDPWEQYF. Here the CDR3 DNA reads TGTGCCAGCTCACCAAAAGGGACTAGCGACCCGTGGGAGCAGTACTTC. The chain links TRBV18 to TRBJ2-7, with TRBD2 matching 10 bases. Trimming cost V 2 bases and J 7 bases; bases outside gene matches: 11. CDR1 is KGHSH, CDR2 LQKENI, per germline. This CDR3 region has 16 residues.

The chain has TRBV2 and TRBJ2-4, with D uncertain. Trimming took off 6 bases at V and 7 bases at J, with 16 bases between the two ends. Germline lookup yields CDR1 SNHLY and CDR2 FYNNEI. The CDR3 spans 14 residues. The CDR3 bases are TGTGCCAGCAGGCCTGACACCGATACGAACATTCAGTACTTC. This gives the protein CASRPDTDTNIQYF.

This rearrangement joins TRBV9 to TRBJ1-4; 10 positions match TRBD1. The V segment lost 4 bases and the J segment 7 bases; nucleotides outside the gene matches: 4. This CDR3 has 14 residues. The germline CDR1 and CDR2 sequences are SGDLS and YYNGEE. The CDR3 spells CASSRDRGTEKLFF. The CDR3 DNA reads as TGTGCCAGCAGCCGGGACAGGGGTACTGAAAAACTGTTTTTT.

This clone was detected once. The V call is TRBV10-1, the J call TRBJ2-3; 11 bases are a match to TRBD2. Germline V gene data show CDR1 as WNHNN and CDR2 as SYGVQD (reference sequence). V shed 5 bases, J shed 3 bases, and the junction held 1 base outside the gene matches. The CDR3 totals 14 residues. The CDR3 DNA follows: TGCGCCAGCAGTACTAGCGGGGGTACAGATACGCAGTATTTT. This encodes CASSTSGGTDTQYF.

J is TRBJ1-4 and V is TRBV30, with 9 bases identical to TRBD1. This CDR3 is 14 amino acids long. V was clipped by 2 bases and J by 4 bases; unmatched bases: 2. From germline, CDR1 is GTSNPN and CDR2 SVGIG (reference sequence). The CDR3 DNA reads TGTGCCTGGAGTCAGGGACAGGGTAATGAAAAACTGTTTTTT. Translation: CAWSQGQGNEKLFF.

This clone was observed a few times. The J gene is TRBJ1-1, the V gene TRBV29-1; maybe TRBD1 (5 bases). Trimming stripped 4 bases from V and 1 base from J, with 10 bases between. Germline assignment: CDR1 SQVTM and CDR2 ANQGSEA. This CDR3 region has 13 residues. This chain's CDR3 is CSVAQVTNTEAFF. The CDR3 DNA follows: TGCAGCGTTGCACAGGTGACGAACACTGAAGCTTTCTTT.

V gene TRBV29-1 combines with J gene TRBJ2-7, with 8 bases identical to TRBD2. The CDR3 extends over 12 amino acids. Germline assignment: CDR1 SQVTM and CDR2 ANQGSEA. V shed 2 bases and J 3 bases; nucleotides not matched to a gene: 0. The CDR3 DNA is TGCAGCGTTGAAAGCGGGGGCTACGAGCAGTACTTC. Its translation: CSVESGGYEQYF.

The DNA of the CDR3 is TGTGCCAGCAGCTATAGCGGGAGCAAGGCGTACGAGCAGTACTTC. Encoded protein: CASSYSGSKAYEQYF. The chain links TRBV7-2 to TRBJ2-7, with 9 positions matching TRBD2. Germline CDR1 reads SGHTA; CDR2 reads FQGNSA. The CDR3 spans 15 residues. J gave up 4 bases and V 4 bases, and 8 bases lay outside the gene matches.

The chain joins TRBV4-3 to TRBJ1-1, with unresolved D. Between the trimmed V and J ends, which lost 1 base and 6 bases, there was a span of 9 bases. CDR3 length: 13 amino acids. Germline V CDR1 and CDR2: LGHNA, YSLEER. The CDR3 DNA follows: TGCGCCAGCAGCCAAGCAGGAATCGCTGAAGCTTTCTTT. It specifies CASSQAGIAEAFF.

This clone is a singleton in its sample. The genes are TRBV5-1 and TRBJ2-5; TRBD1 matches at 8 bases. V shed 4 bases, J shed 5 bases, and the junction held 10 bases outside the gene matches. In germline, CDR1 is SGHRS, CDR2 YFSETQ. The CDR3 is made up of 15 amino acids. The CDR3 spells CASSGAGTGWETQYF. The CDR3 DNA reads as TGCGCCAGCAGCGGAGCCGGGACAGGTTGGGAGACCCAGTACTTC. Supplemented by reference TRBV5-1 and TRBJ2-5, the full variable domain reads KAGVTQTPRYLIKTRGQQVTLSCSPISGHRSVSWYQQTPGQGLQFLFEYFSETQRNKGNFPGRFSGRQFSNSRSEMNVSTLELGDSALYLCASSGAGTGWETQYFGPGTRLLVL.